The clone carrying this T cell receptor (beta chain) has only one observation. The source of the sample is a study of technical replicates of blood from a handful of donors. Germline-derived CDR1 and CDR2 are SGDLS and YYNGEE. V gave up 3 bases and J gave up 0 bases, with 13 bases separating them. The CDR3 loop spans 15 amino acids. TCRdb's copy holds only in-frame clones and misses some; the assay was immunoSEQ multiplex PCR. The table lists some 80,000 clones, 90% to 97% of them singletons. The sequence came from a human donor in good health. V gene TRBV9 combines with J gene TRBJ2-7; the D gene is possibly TRBD2 (6 bases). Sequencing was carried out using T cells isolated from PBMCs. CDR3 DNA sequence: TGTGCCAGCAGCGCGGGGAGGTTTCGCTCCTACGAGCAGTACTTC. This sequence encodes CASSAGRFRSYEQYF.